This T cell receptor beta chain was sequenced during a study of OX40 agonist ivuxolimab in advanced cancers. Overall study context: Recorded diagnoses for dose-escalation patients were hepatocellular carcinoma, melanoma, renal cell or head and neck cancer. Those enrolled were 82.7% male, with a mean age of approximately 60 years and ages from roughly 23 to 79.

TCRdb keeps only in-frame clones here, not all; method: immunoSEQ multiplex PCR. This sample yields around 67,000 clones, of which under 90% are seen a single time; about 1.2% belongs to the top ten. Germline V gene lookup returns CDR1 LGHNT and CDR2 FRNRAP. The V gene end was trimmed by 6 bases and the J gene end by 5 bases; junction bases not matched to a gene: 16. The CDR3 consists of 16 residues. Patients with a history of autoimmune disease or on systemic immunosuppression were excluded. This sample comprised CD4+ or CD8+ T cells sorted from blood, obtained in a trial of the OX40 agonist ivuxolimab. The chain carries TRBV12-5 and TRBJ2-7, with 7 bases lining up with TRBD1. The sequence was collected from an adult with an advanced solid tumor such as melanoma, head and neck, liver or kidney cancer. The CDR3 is CASGRVRTGLFHEQYF. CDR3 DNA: TGTGCTAGTGGGCGGGTAAGGACAGGCCTTTTCCACGAGCAGTACTTC.